The clone carrying this TCR beta chain was picked up a small number of times. These data belong to a study of beta chain features in type 1 diabetes. All of the isolated RNA was reverse transcribed, so expressed TCRB transcripts were sequenced. Sequenced by immunoSEQ multiplex PCR; TCRdb stores in-frame clones only, minus some. The sample has roughly 370,000 clones, roughly 13% seen once. Germline V lookup: CDR1 SNHLY, CDR2 FYNNEI. Trimming left V 4 bases short and J 2 bases short, with 9 bases between. The CDR3 covers 14 residues. Sequenced input: naive CD4+ T cells from blood. The clonotype comes from a man in his thirties or forties in good health. The chain joins TRBV2 to TRBJ2-1; D gene uncertain. CDR3 nucleotides: TGTGCCAGCAGTGCGGCCACTACCTACAATGAGCAGTTCTTC. Translated: CASSAATTYNEQFF.